This passage covers 11 T cell receptor beta chains from one sample sequenced in a study of cytomegalovirus exposure and HLA in healthy donors. 13 Jbeta primers and 60 Vbeta primers were used for the PCR. This table comes from immunoSEQ multiplex PCR, and its TCRdb copy is limited to in-frame clones, with some not included. The data hold around 190,000 clones, with more than 65% observed a single time. The sample comprised PBMCs. Source of these receptors: a girl aged 2 to 10 in good health and CMV-seropositive.

This clone has only one observation. V gene TRBV5-1 combines with J gene TRBJ2-7, with 8 positions matching TRBD2. The J segment lost 2 bases and the V segment lost 4 bases, leaving 8 bases of the junction unmatched. The CDR3 consists of 15 residues. Germline lookup yields CDR1 SGHRS and CDR2 YFSETQ. CDR3 amino acids: CASSIGLAETYEQYF. CDR3 sequence (DNA): TGCGCCAGCAGCATTGGACTAGCTGAGACCTACGAGCAGTACTTC.

The CDR3, as DNA: TGTGCCAGCAGTTTCTCCCCCCCTAAGCGGAGTCCGGACCCAGGCGAGCAGTTCTTC. Amino acids: CASSFSPPKRSPDPGEQFF. The chain links TRBV27 to TRBJ2-1, with D possibly TRBD2 on 5 matching bases. V dropped 3 bases and J dropped 10 bases, with 31 bases sitting between them. The CDR3 consists of 19 residues. Per the germline V gene, CDR1 is MNHEY and CDR2 is SMNVEV (reference sequence).

This sequence joins TRBV19 and TRBJ1-2; D gene uncertain. With 3 bases removed from V and 4 bases from J, the gap between germline ends came to 6 bases. The CDR3 spans 12 residues. Germline loops: CDR1 LNHDA, CDR2 SQIVND (reference sequence). Written as DNA, the CDR3 is TGTGCCAGTAGTATTCCTTCCTATGGCTACACCTTC. Amino acid sequence: CASSIPSYGYTF.

The rearrangement uses TRBV10-1 and TRBJ1-3; no clear D. Deletions cut 5 bases from V and 0 bases from J, with 5 bases between. This CDR3 spans 13 amino acids. Germline V gene lookup returns CDR1 WNHNN and CDR2 SYGVQD (reference sequence). The CDR3 loop is CASSRASGNTIYF. The CDR3 DNA reads as TGCGCCAGCAGTAGAGCCTCTGGAAACACCATATATTTT.

This clone was observed a few times. This chain joins TRBV5-1 and TRBJ1-1; TRBD1 agrees at 8 bases. With 0 bases clipped from V and 1 base from J, the junction kept 5 bases outside the gene matches. CDR1 is SGHRS, CDR2 YFSETQ, per germline. The CDR3 runs 16 residues. CDR3 sequence: CASSLAGTGPNTEAFF. The CDR3 DNA follows: TGCGCCAGCAGCTTGGCCGGGACAGGACCGAACACTGAAGCTTTCTTT. Full variable domain (missing parts from reference TRBV5-1 and TRBJ1-1): KAGVTQTPRYLIKTRGQQVTLSCSPISGHRSVSWYQQTPGQGLQFLFEYFSETQRNKGNFPGRFSGRQFSNSRSEMNVSTLELGDSALYLCASSLAGTGPNTEAFFGQGTRLTVV.

The chain employs TRBV6-1 and TRBJ2-3; 12 bases match TRBD2. Trimming removed 8 bases from V and 4 bases from J; junction bases left unmatched: 7. Germline loops: CDR1 MNHNS, CDR2 SASEGT. This CDR3 has 15 amino acids. CDR3 region: CASALLAGGADTQYF. DNA for the CDR3: TGTGCCAGCGCGTTACTAGCGGGGGGTGCAGATACGCAGTATTTT.

The chain carries TRBV5-4 and TRBJ1-2; D gene uncertain. V lost 0 bases to trimming and J lost 0 bases, with 6 bases between them. Germline assignment: CDR1 SGHNT and CDR2 YYREEE (reference sequence). This CDR3 is 14 amino acids long. The CDR3 is CASSLAGPNYGYTF. In DNA, the CDR3 is TGTGCCAGCAGCTTGGCAGGCCCTAACTATGGCTACACCTTC.

In nucleotides, the CDR3 is TGTGCCAGCAGTTACTCGAGCGGTACCTCACCCCTCCACTTT. Its translation: CASSYSSGTSPLHF. The V gene is TRBV6-5, the J gene TRBJ1-6; no clear D gene. V lost 0 bases and J lost 10, with 10 bases in between. Germline-derived CDR1 and CDR2 are MNHEY and SVGAGI. The CDR3 length is 14 residues.

The sample holds a few counts of this clone. V gene TRBV4-1 combines with J gene TRBJ2-7, with TRBD1 matching over 7 bases. This CDR3 contains 15 residues. The germline gives CDR1 MGHRA, CDR2 YSYEKL. The junction had 2 bases not matched to a gene; V was cut back by 0 bases and J by 0 bases. For the CDR3, the DNA is TGCGCCAGCAGCCAAGACGGGACAGACTCCTACGAGCAGTACTTC. It encodes CASSQDGTDSYEQYF.

The gene calls are TRBV5-1 and TRBJ1-1, with D maybe TRBD1 (6 bases). Germline CDR1 and CDR2: SGHRS and YFSETQ. Trimming left V 7 bases short and J 5 bases short, with 18 bases between. The CDR3 is made up of 14 amino acids. This CDR3 is CASGTEGVWTEAFF. As DNA, the CDR3 is TGCGCCAGCGGGACCGAGGGGGTGTGGACTGAAGCTTTCTTT.

The chain has TRBV25-1 and TRBJ2-1; TRBD2 aligns across 11 bases. The CDR3 has 15 amino acids. V lost 6 bases and J lost 8; bases outside the gene matches: 9. CDR1 and CDR2 (germline): MGHDK, SYGVNS. The CDR3, as DNA: TGTGCCAGCAGCATACTAGCGGGAGTATCATATGAGCAGTTCTTC. Translation: CASSILAGVSYEQFF.